What follows are 16 T cell receptor beta chains derived from one specimen sequenced in a study of regulatory T cells in long-lasting Graves disease. As to time point: newly diagnosed GD, antithyroid drugs for less than 3 months. The authors made the TCR library using RNA they extracted from PBMCs. Arm-PCR of CDR3 regions with iRepertoire HTBI primers generated TCR beta libraries. TCRdb independently ran MiXCR on the multiplex PCR reads; one entry per CDR3 protein. The sample consists of roughly 350,000 distinct CDR3 sequences, under 20% of them appearing once. This sample also belongs to another study, concerning T cells in Graves' hyperthyroidism and ophthalmopathy.

This specimen consisted of peripheral blood mononuclear cells (PBMCs), obtained at new diagnosis, from a patient treated with antithyroid drugs. The source of these receptors is a woman aged 18 to 35 with Graves disease.

V and J are TRBV6-2 or TRBV6-3 and TRBJ2-1; D possibly corresponds to TRBD1 (5 bases). The germline CDR1 and CDR2 sequences are MNHEY and SVGEGT. CDR3 length: 15 residues. V was cut by 1 base and J by 2 bases, with 9 bases left in between. CDR3 nucleotide sequence: TGTGCCAGCAGTTACTACAGGAGCCCCTACAATGAGCAGTTCTTC. Encoded protein: CASSYYRSPYNEQFF.

This clonotype was picked up a small number of times. DNA of the CDR3: TGCGCCAGCAGCCCTGGGCCCCTCTCCGGGGAGCTGTTTTTT. Amino acids: CASSPGPLSGELFF. The chain combines TRBV5-1 with TRBJ2-2, with D unresolved. The germline CDR1 and CDR2 sequences are SGHRS and YFSETQ. The CDR3 totals 14 residues. V dropped 4 bases and J dropped 6 bases, with 13 bases sitting between them.

This clonotype was found many times. V usage is TRBV28 and J usage is TRBJ2-5; D remains unclear. Trimming stripped 3 bases from V and 0 bases from J, with 8 bases between. The germline gives CDR1 MDHEN, CDR2 SYDVKM. The CDR3 has 14 residues. The CDR3 loop reads CASSFLSYQETQYF. CDR3 coding DNA: TGTGCCAGCAGTTTTCTCTCGTACCAAGAGACCCAGTACTTC.

At least ten counts were recorded for this clonotype. The chain joins TRBV10-3 to TRBJ2-1; D possibly corresponds to TRBD2 (6 bases). V was pared by 6 bases and J by 10 bases, with 16 bases between. Germline V gives CDR1 ENHRY, CDR2 SYGVKD. The CDR3 is 13 residues long. CDR3: CAISRDSLGEQFF. The CDR3 DNA reads as TGTGCCATCAGCCGGGACTCTCTTGGAGAGCAGTTCTTC.

This clonotype was seen at least ten times. This sequence joins TRBV28 and TRBJ1-2, with D possibly matching TRBD1 (6 bases). Trimming took off 7 bases at V and 7 bases at J, with 22 bases between the two ends. CDR3 length equals 15 residues. Germline V lookup: CDR1 MDHEN, CDR2 SYDVKM. The CDR3 DNA reads TGTGCCAGCATGGGAATGGGGGGGGGCCCCTTTGGCTACACCTTC. It codes for CASMGMGGGPFGYTF.

This clonotype was counted at least ten times. The rearrangement links TRBV5-1 to TRBJ1-1, with D possibly being TRBD1 (5 bases). With 4 bases removed from V and 4 bases from J, the gap between germline ends came to 20 bases. The CDR3 length is 16 residues. CDR1 SGHRS and CDR2 YFSETQ come from the germline V gene. Written as DNA, the CDR3 is TGCGCCAGCAGCCCGAGGCCCCCCTGGGGCGGCACTGAAGCTTTCTTT. This codes for CASSPRPPWGGTEAFF.

This clonotype was seen a handful of times. The chain carries TRBV5-8 and TRBJ2-5, with TRBD2 identical over 8 bases. CDR1 is SGHTS and CDR2 is YDEGEE in the germline V gene. Trimming cost V 1 base and J 5 bases; bases outside gene matches: 13. This CDR3 contains 17 residues. CDR3 in amino acids: CASSLLSGLVSRETQYF. CDR3 nucleotides: TGTGCCAGCAGCTTGCTCTCGGGACTAGTGAGTCGGGAGACCCAGTACTTC.

This clonotype was seen ten or more times. The J gene is TRBJ2-2, the V gene TRBV24-1, with 7 bases fitting TRBD1. Germline CDR1 KGHDR, CDR2 SFDVKD. V lost 0 bases, J lost 4 bases, and 4 bases stayed unmatched. The CDR3 runs to 16 residues. The CDR3 DNA sequence: TGTGCCACCAGTGATTTGAAGGGGGCCGGCACCGGGGAGCTGTTTTTT. It yields the protein CATSDLKGAGTGELFF.

This clonotype was picked up many times. The chain uses TRBV30 and TRBJ1-1; no reliable D call. There are 15 residues in the CDR3. Germline CDR1 is GTSNPN and CDR2 is SVGIG (reference sequence). Trimming cost V 3 bases and J 1 base, with 15 bases left between them. The CDR3 loop is CAWRGGLGRNTEAFF. DNA of the CDR3: TGTGCCTGGAGGGGAGGGTTGGGTCGGAACACTGAAGCTTTCTTT.

The CDR3 region has the DNA TGTGCCAGCAGCTACGACAGGGACGAGCAGTACTTC. Translation gives CASSYDRDEQYF. The V and J genes are TRBV7-9 and TRBJ2-7; 7 nucleotides align to TRBD1. Germline-derived CDR1 and CDR2 are SEHNR and FQNEAQ (reference sequence). The CDR3 length is 12 residues. With V trimmed by 4 bases and J by 5 bases, 2 bases remained unmatched.

There are a few counts of this clonotype. The chain is built from TRBV15 and TRBJ2-3, with 9 bases fitting TRBD2. V lost 0 bases and J lost 4; bases outside the gene matches: 5. Germline values: CDR1 LNHNV, CDR2 YYDKDF (reference sequence). There are 16 residues in the CDR3. The CDR3 is CATSRDLASGADTQYF. CDR3 DNA sequence: TGTGCCACCAGCAGAGATCTGGCTAGCGGGGCAGATACGCAGTATTTT.

This clonotype has just one count. This chain links TRBV29-1 with TRBJ2-7, with TRBD2 identical over 14 bases. The J segment lost 2 bases and the V segment lost 6 bases, leaving 6 bases of the junction unmatched. Germline CDR1 SQVTM, CDR2 ANQGSEA. The CDR3 totals 15 residues. Here the CDR3 reads CSVAGTSGSPYEQYF. CDR3 coding DNA: TGCAGCGTGGCAGGGACTAGCGGGAGTCCCTACGAGCAGTACTTC.

This clonotype was observed a few times. This chain uses TRBV15 with TRBJ2-1; 10 bases align to TRBD2. CDR1 is LNHNV, CDR2 YYDKDF, per germline (reference sequence). J was trimmed by 1 base and V by 7 bases; bases with no gene match: 4. CDR3 length: 15 residues. The CDR3 DNA reads TGTGCCACCAATCTAGCGGGGGCTTCCTACAATGAGCAGTTCTTC. Encoded protein: CATNLAGASYNEQFF.

V usage is TRBV6-5 and J usage is TRBJ1-2, with unresolved D. Germline CDR1 MNHEY, CDR2 SVGAGI. V shed 4 bases and J shed 7 bases, with 16 bases lying between them. The CDR3 extends over 14 amino acids. The CDR3 protein is CASSSRAVGAGYTF. As DNA, the CDR3 is TGTGCCAGCAGTTCCCGGGCGGTTGGAGCTGGCTACACCTTC.

This clonotype was observed at least ten times. The chain carries TRBV20-1 and TRBJ2-5, with TRBD2 matching over 8 bases. CDR3 length: 14 residues. V was clipped by 0 bases and J by 5 bases; unmatched bases: 5. Germline CDR1 is DFQATT and CDR2 is SNEGSKA (reference sequence). Written as DNA, the CDR3 is TGCAGTGCTAGAGATCTGGTAGCGGGGGAGACCCAGTACTTC. Protein sequence: CSARDLVAGETQYF.

This clonotype was counted at least ten times. The CDR3 sequence is CASSSWGDTGELFF. CDR3 in DNA: TGTGCCAGCAGTTCTTGGGGGGACACCGGGGAGCTGTTTTTT. The V and J genes are TRBV6-5 and TRBJ2-2; the D gene is possibly TRBD2 (6 bases). Germline V gene lookup returns CDR1 MNHEY and CDR2 SVGAGI. The CDR3 runs to 14 residues. The V end lost 4 bases, the J end lost 3 bases, and 9 bases lay between the germline ends.